The rows below give T cell receptor beta chains drawn from one sample of a study of shared clonotypes between healthy human individuals. Libraries were prepared by immunoSEQ multiplex PCR; TCRdb keeps only in-frame clonotypes and omits some of them. Of under 700,000 clones listed, 95% are singletons. The sample consisted of naive CD8+ T cells sorted from blood. Receptor source: a woman between 25 and 40 years old in good health. CDR3s include the opening cysteine and the closing phenylalanine or tryptophan. The order of the fields is V gene, J gene, clone size, D gene, CDR3 protein, CDR3 DNA. The D gene is left open where the match is weak. Clone size appears in some rows only: once, few, many, or a class for an expanded clone.

>TRBV11-2|TRBJ1-4|.|TRBD1
CASSHNLGQGREKLFF
TGTGCCAGCAGTCATAATCTGGGACAGGGACGGGAAAAACTGTTTTTT
>TRBV6-1|TRBJ2-7|.|.
CASELRSSYEQYF
TGTGCCAGCGAGCTCAGGAGCTCCTACGAGCAGTACTTC
>TRBV7-9|TRBJ2-5|.|.
CASSQEQGWEETQYF
TGTGCCAGCAGCCAGGAACAGGGCTGGGAAGAGACCCAGTACTTC
>TRBV29-1|TRBJ2-7|.|TRBD2
CSVEAAAGVASYEQYF
TGCAGCGTTGAAGCGGCCGCGGGAGTGGCCTCCTACGAGCAGTACTTC
>TRBV28|TRBJ1-3|.|.
CASSSDRLSSGNTIYF
TGTGCCAGCAGCAGCGACAGGCTGAGCTCTGGAAACACCATATATTTT
>TRBV27|TRBJ2-3|.|TRBD2
CASSLEGGSTDTQYF
TGTGCCAGCAGTTTAGAGGGAGGGAGCACAGATACGCAGTATTTT
>TRBV5-5|TRBJ1-1|once|.
CASSLDRATEAFF
TGTGCCAGCAGCTTGGACAGGGCCACTGAAGCTTTCTTT
>TRBV9|TRBJ1-5|.|TRBD1
CASSVAAGGQPQHF
TGTGCCAGCAGCGTAGCGGCAGGGGGACAGCCCCAGCATTTT
>TRBV5-4|TRBJ2-6|once|TRBD1
CASSSPGQANSGANVLTF
TGTGCCAGCAGCTCGCCGGGACAGGCGAACTCTGGGGCCAACGTCCTGACTTTC
>TRBV27|TRBJ2-7|once|TRBD1
CASSEGQGFYEQYF
TGTGCCAGCAGTGAGGGACAGGGGTTTTACGAGCAGTACTTC
>TRBV4-1|TRBJ1-5|.|.
CASSQDSRQPQHF
TGCGCCAGCAGCCAAGATTCCCGACAGCCCCAGCATTTT
>TRBV5-1|TRBJ2-7|.|.
CASSFGTYEQYF
TGCGCCAGCAGCTTCGGGACCTACGAGCAGTACTTC
>TRBV25-1|TRBJ2-3|.|.
CASSAFPDTQYF
TGTGCCAGCAGTGCTTTTCCAGATACGCAGTATTTT
>TRBV7-8|TRBJ1-2|.|.
CASSLVGARRPYGYTF
TGTGCCAGCAGCTTAGTAGGGGCCCGACGGCCCTATGGCTACACCTTC
>TRBV4-2|TRBJ2-1|once|.
CASSQDDPRAEGYNEQFF
TGTGCCAGCAGCCAAGATGATCCCAGAGCGGAGGGGTACAATGAGCAGTTCTTC
>TRBV7-9|TRBJ1-6|.|TRBD1
CASSSGQGANSPLHF
TGTGCCAGCAGCTCTGGACAGGGAGCCAATTCACCCCTCCACTTT
>TRBV7-2|TRBJ2-7|.|.
CASSFSTGTYEQYF
TGTGCCAGCAGCTTTTCGACGGGCACCTACGAGCAGTACTTC
>TRBV5-4|TRBJ2-7|.|.
CASSSTSEQYF
TGTGCCAGCAGCTCTACTAGCGAGCAGTACTTC
>TRBV19|TRBJ2-1|.|.
CASSMGLYNEQFF
TGTGCCAGTAGTATGGGGTTGTACAATGAGCAGTTCTTC
>TRBV27|TRBJ2-7|.|.
CASSSTGRSYEQYF
TGTGCCAGCAGTTCGACAGGCCGCTCCTACGAGCAGTACTTC
>TRBV5-1|TRBJ2-2|.|.
CASSLATGTGELFF
TGCGCCAGCAGCTTAGCTACAGGGACCGGGGAGCTGTTTTTT
>TRBV30|TRBJ2-7|.|.
CAWSVGGFAYEQYF
TGTGCCTGGAGTGTAGGGGGGTTCGCCTACGAGCAGTACTTC
>TRBV27|TRBJ1-2|.|.
CASRPMGGYGYTF
TGTGCCAGCAGACCGATGGGGGGCTATGGCTACACCTTC
>TRBV28|TRBJ2-7|.|.
CAIDRGTASYEQYF
TGTGCCATCGATCGGGGGACGGCCAGCTACGAGCAGTACTTC
>TRBV5-4|TRBJ2-2|once|.
CASSLAWGSPDTGELFF
TGTGCCAGCAGCTTGGCCTGGGGGAGTCCGGACACCGGGGAGCTGTTTTTT
>TRBV4-1|TRBJ2-2|.|.
CASSHIQSGELFF
TGCGCCAGCAGCCACATACAGTCCGGGGAGCTGTTTTTT
>TRBV11-2|TRBJ2-5|.|TRBD2
CASSLGLANSRTQYF
TGTGCCAGCAGCTTAGGACTAGCTAACTCTAGGACCCAGTACTTC
>TRBV11-2|TRBJ2-5|once|TRBD1
CASSAPGQGVETQYF
TGTGCCAGCAGCGCGCCAGGACAGGGCGTGGAGACCCAGTACTTC
>TRBV28|TRBJ2-2|.|.
CASSLCYQVPTLSGELFF
TGTGCCAGCAGTTTATGTTATCAGGTCCCCACTCTCTCCGGGGAGCTGTTTTTT
>TRBV9|TRBJ2-6|.|.
CASSKTGANVLTF
TGTGCCAGCAGCAAGACAGGGGCCAACGTCCTGACTTTC
>TRBV27|TRBJ1-4|.|.
CASSFRGPLNEKLFF
TGTGCCAGCAGTTTTAGGGGACCGCTTAATGAAAAACTGTTTTTT
>TRBV27|TRBJ2-7|.|.
CASSSAGRGVEQYF
TGTGCCAGCAGTTCCGCGGGTAGGGGCGTCGAGCAGTACTTC
>TRBV10-1|TRBJ2-7|.|TRBD1
CASSDGTGALYEQYF
TGCGCCAGCAGTGACGGGACAGGGGCCCTCTACGAGCAGTACTTC
>TRBV19|TRBJ1-1|.|TRBD1
CASSIRQGASEAFF
TGTGCCAGTAGTATTAGACAGGGGGCTTCAGAAGCTTTCTTT
>TRBV27|TRBJ1-1|once|.
CASSSYRREAFF
TGTGCCAGCAGCAGCTATCGTAGGGAAGCTTTCTTT
>TRBV27|TRBJ1-2|.|.
CASSLGAFGQLYGYTF
TGTGCCAGCAGTTTAGGGGCTTTCGGACAGCTCTATGGCTACACCTTC
>TRBV9|TRBJ2-7|once|TRBD2
CASSERPSGRAREQYF
TGTGCCAGCAGCGAGCGCCCTAGCGGGAGGGCCCGCGAGCAGTACTTC
>TRBV29-1|TRBJ1-1|.|.
CSVLGPEAFF
TGCAGCGTTTTGGGACCTGAAGCTTTCTTT
>TRBV11-2|TRBJ1-1|.|.
CASSLDSGLNTEAFF
TGTGCCAGCAGCTTAGATTCGGGCCTGAACACTGAAGCTTTCTTT
>TRBV6-5|TRBJ2-1|.|.
CASFRGTEQFF
TGTGCCAGCTTCAGGGGTACGGAGCAGTTCTTC
>TRBV9|TRBJ2-7|.|TRBD2
CASSVALAEWGEQYF
TGTGCCAGCAGCGTAGCCCTAGCGGAATGGGGCGAGCAGTACTTC
>TRBV28|TRBJ2-7|.|.
CASSLGVQIYEQYF
TGTGCCAGCAGTTTGGGGGTCCAGATCTACGAGCAGTACTTC
>TRBV9|TRBJ2-7|once|TRBD2
CASSDNSGTAVYEQYF
TGTGCCAGCAGCGACAATAGCGGGACGGCAGTGTACGAGCAGTACTTC
>TRBV27|TRBJ1-2|.|.
CASSEGITNTVGYTF
TGTGCCAGCAGTGAAGGGATAACGAATACAGTAGGCTACACCTTC
>TRBV28|TRBJ1-5|.|.
CASSPMSGDGNQPQHF
TGTGCCAGCAGTCCCATGTCTGGGGATGGCAATCAGCCCCAGCATTTT
>TRBV4-1|TRBJ1-1|.|TRBD1
CASSHLTGGSFVNTEAFF
TGCGCCAGCAGCCACCTGACAGGGGGAAGTTTCGTGAACACTGAAGCTTTCTTT
>TRBV2|TRBJ1-1|.|TRBD1
CASSEEGAKTMNTEAFF
TGTGCCAGCAGTGAAGAGGGGGCCAAAACTATGAACACTGAAGCTTTCTTT
>TRBV28|TRBJ1-5|.|.
CASSGSNQPQHF
TGTGCCAGCTCCGGTAGCAATCAGCCCCAGCATTTT
>TRBV2|TRBJ2-3|.|.
CASSPGGSGTSTDTQYF
TGTGCCAGCAGCCCAGGGGGTAGCGGGACTAGCACAGATACGCAGTATTTT
>TRBV28|TRBJ1-5|.|TRBD1
CASNAGGPLAINQPQHF
TGTGCCAGCAACGCAGGGGGCCCATTGGCCATCAATCAGCCCCAGCATTTT
>TRBV2|TRBJ1-3|.|.
CASRLWVTSGNTIYF
TGTGCCAGCAGACTTTGGGTAACCTCGGGAAACACCATATATTTT
>TRBV6-7|TRBJ1-1|.|.
CASRGLMNTEAFF
TGTGCCAGCAGGGGGCTCATGAACACTGAAGCTTTCTTT
>TRBV28|TRBJ2-6|.|TRBD1
CASSFEFRGRDPGANVLTF
TGTGCCAGCAGTTTTGAATTTAGGGGGCGAGACCCTGGGGCCAACGTCCTGACTTTC